This T cell receptor beta chain was found in a study of T cells in Graves' hyperthyroidism and ophthalmopathy. The CDR3 runs 15 residues. Trimming took 3 bases from V and 4 from J; bases not matched to a gene: 9. Germline lookup yields CDR1 SGHRS and CDR2 YFSETQ. RNA transcripts gave rise to amplified TCR beta CDR3 regions. TCR CDR3 underwent first-round RT-PCR with the HTBI primer set. TCRdb re-called the multiplex PCR reads with MiXCR, one entry per CDR3 protein. Among a few hundred thousand distinct CDR3 sequences listed, about a sixth were seen once. The sample taken for sequencing was blood. The chain carries TRBV5-1 and TRBJ1-1; 7 bases line up with TRBD1. This receptor was taken from a woman younger than 35 with Graves' hyperthyroidism that later progressed to Graves' ophthalmopathy. The CDR3 DNA is TGCGCCAGCAGCTCAGGGGGGCAGGGCGGCACTGAAGCTTTCTTT. Its translation is CASSSGGQGGTEAFF.